The clone carrying this T cell receptor beta chain was seen a handful of times. Its target is unknown. The data originate from a study of CD8 T cells in ankylosing spondylitis. V lost 5 bases and J lost 1, with 17 bases in between. This CDR3 comprises 17 residues. Study observations and caveats: Ankylosing spondylitis blood appeared to be characterized by a TCR beta motif of about 8 highly homologous variants.

TCRdb reprocessed the 5' RACE reads via MiXCR and lists one record per CDR3 protein. The repertoire has about 840,000 distinct CDR3 sequences, about 11% of them found once; the top ten carry roughly 0.51%. Material: blood, either unsorted or a sorted T cell fraction (not recorded which). The sequence derives from a male donor with ankylosing spondylitis. V usage is TRBV12-3 or TRBV12-4 and J usage is TRBJ2-2, with D perhaps assigned TRBD1 or TRBD2 (5 bases each). The CDR3 DNA reads as TGTGCCAGCAGTCCCTGGACATCTGGACTGAACACCGGGGAGCTGTTTTTT. This sequence encodes CASSPWTSGLNTGELFF.